This T cell receptor beta chain appears in the sequencing data of a study of beta chain features in type 1 diabetes. Overall study results and limits: Type 1 diabetes patients had TCRB CDR3s that were shorter (moderately but significantly so) in all four CD4+ subsets.

The study reverse transcribed the entire isolated RNA, so it sequenced expressed TCRB transcripts. Generated by immunoSEQ multiplex PCR, the TCRdb table keeps only in-frame clones and is missing some. The table has under 400,000 clones, around 13% seen once. A remark on this clone: Its antigen is as yet unknown.

This TCR came from a woman between 18 and 29 years old with type 1 diabetes. The sequenced sample consisted of naive CD4+ T cells from blood.

CDR3 loop: CASSPQGGDNVLTF. In nucleotides, the CDR3 is TGTGCCAGCAGCCCTCAGGGGGGTGACAACGTCCTGACTTTC. The gene calls are TRBV7-3 and TRBJ2-6; a weak D match, TRBD1 (7 bases). CDR3 length: 14 amino acids. V lost 5 bases and J lost 9, with 14 bases in between. Germline loops: CDR1 SGHTA, CDR2 FQGTGA.